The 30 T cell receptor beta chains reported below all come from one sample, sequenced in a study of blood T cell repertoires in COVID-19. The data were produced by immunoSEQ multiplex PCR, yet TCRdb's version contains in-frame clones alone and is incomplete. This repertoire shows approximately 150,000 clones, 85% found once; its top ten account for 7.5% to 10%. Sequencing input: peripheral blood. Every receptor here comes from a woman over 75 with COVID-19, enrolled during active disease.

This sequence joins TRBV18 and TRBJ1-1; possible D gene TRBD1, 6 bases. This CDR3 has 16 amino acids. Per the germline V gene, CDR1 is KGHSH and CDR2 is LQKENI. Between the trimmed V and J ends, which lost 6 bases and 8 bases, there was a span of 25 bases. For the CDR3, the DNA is TGTGCCAGCTCTCCAACCGGCGGCCGGACAGATATAGAAGCTTTCTTT. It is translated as CASSPTGGRTDIEAFF. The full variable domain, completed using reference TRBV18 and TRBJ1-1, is NAGVMQNPRHLVRRRGQEARLRCSPMKGHSHVYWYRQLPEEGLKFMVYLQKENIIDESGMPKERFSAEFPKEGPSILRIQQVVRGDSAAYFCASSPTGGRTDIEAFFGQGTRLTVV.

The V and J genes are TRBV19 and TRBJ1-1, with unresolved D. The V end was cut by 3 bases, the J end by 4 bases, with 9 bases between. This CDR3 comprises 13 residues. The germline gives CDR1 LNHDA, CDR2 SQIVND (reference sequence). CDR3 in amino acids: CASSIWEATEAFF. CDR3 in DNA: TGTGCCAGTAGTATTTGGGAGGCCACTGAAGCTTTCTTT.

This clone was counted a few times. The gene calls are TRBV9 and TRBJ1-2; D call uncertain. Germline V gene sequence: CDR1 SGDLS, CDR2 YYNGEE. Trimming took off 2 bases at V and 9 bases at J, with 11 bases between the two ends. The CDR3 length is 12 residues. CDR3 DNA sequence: TGTGCCAGCAGCGTCCCCAGCGGTAGCTACACCTTC. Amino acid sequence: CASSVPSGSYTF.

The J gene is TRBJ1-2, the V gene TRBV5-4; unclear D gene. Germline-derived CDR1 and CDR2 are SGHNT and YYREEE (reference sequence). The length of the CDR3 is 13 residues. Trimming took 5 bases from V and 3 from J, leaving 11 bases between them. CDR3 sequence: CASSSGLDYGYTF. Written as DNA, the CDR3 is TGTGCCAGCAGTTCCGGGTTGGACTATGGCTACACCTTC.

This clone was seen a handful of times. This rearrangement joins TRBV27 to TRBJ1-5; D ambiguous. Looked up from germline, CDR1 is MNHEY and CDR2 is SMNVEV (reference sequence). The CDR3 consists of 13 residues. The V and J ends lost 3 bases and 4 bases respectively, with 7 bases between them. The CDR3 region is CASSFGRNQPQHF. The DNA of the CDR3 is TGTGCCAGCAGTTTCGGCAGGAATCAGCCCCAGCATTTT.

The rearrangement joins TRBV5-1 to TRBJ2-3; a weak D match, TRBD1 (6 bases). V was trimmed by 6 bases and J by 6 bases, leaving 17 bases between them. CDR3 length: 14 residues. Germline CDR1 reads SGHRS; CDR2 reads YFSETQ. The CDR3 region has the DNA TGCGCCAGCAACCCAGGGGCAGGGGTGGATACGCAGTATTTT. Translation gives CASNPGAGVDTQYF.

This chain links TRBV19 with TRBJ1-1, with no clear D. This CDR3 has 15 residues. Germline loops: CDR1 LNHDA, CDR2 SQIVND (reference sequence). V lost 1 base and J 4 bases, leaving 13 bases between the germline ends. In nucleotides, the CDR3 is TGTGCCAGTAGTATAGTAACTGCCGCACCCACTGAAGCTTTCTTT. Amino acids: CASSIVTAAPTEAFF.

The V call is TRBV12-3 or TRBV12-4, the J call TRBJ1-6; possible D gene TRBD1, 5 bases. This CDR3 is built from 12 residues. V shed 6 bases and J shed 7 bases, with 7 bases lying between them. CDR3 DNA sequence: TGTGCCAGCAGCGACAGAAATTCACCCCTCCACTTT. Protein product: CASSDRNSPLHF.

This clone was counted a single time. DNA of the CDR3: TGCGCCAGCAGCTTGGCCATCAGGGGGCGAGGTGAAAAACTGTTTTTT. Protein product: CASSLAIRGRGEKLFF. The rearrangement joins TRBV5-1 to TRBJ1-4; TRBD1 matches at 8 bases. Losses at the gene ends were 0 bases for V and 7 bases for J; bases not matched to a gene: 8. The CDR3 loop spans 16 amino acids. The germline V gene encodes CDR1 SGHRS and CDR2 YFSETQ.

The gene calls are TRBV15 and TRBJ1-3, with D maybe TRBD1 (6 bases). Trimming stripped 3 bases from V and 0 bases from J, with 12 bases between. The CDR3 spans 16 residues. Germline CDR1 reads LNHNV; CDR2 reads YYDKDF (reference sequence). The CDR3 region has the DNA TGTGCCACCAGCAGTGACAGGTACCACTCTGGAAACACCATATATTTT. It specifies CATSSDRYHSGNTIYF.

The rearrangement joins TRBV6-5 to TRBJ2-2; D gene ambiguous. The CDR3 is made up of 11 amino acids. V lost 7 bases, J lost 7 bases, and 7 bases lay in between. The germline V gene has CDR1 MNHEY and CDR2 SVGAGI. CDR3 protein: CASNGFGELFF. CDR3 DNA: TGTGCCAGCAACGGTTTCGGGGAGCTGTTTTTT.

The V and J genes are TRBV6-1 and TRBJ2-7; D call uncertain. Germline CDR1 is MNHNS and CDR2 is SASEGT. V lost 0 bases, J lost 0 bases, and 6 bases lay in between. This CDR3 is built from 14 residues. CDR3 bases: TGTGCCAGCAGTGAAGCGGCCAACTCCTACGAGCAGTACTTC. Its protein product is CASSEAANSYEQYF.

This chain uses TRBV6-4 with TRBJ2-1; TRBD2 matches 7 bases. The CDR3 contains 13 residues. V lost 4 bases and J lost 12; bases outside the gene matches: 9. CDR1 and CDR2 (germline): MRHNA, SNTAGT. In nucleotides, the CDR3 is TGTGCCAGCAGTGGAAGACAAGCGGGGAGGCAGTTCTTC. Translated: CASSGRQAGRQFF.

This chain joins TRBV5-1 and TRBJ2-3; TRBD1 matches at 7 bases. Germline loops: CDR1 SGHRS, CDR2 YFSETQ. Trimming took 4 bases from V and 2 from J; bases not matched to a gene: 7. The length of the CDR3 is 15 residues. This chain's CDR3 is CASSASGQYTDTQYF. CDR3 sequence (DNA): TGCGCCAGCAGCGCCTCGGGACAGTACACAGATACGCAGTATTTT. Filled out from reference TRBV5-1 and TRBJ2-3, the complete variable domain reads KAGVTQTPRYLIKTRGQQVTLSCSPISGHRSVSWYQQTPGQGLQFLFEYFSETQRNKGNFPGRFSGRQFSNSRSEMNVSTLELGDSALYLCASSASGQYTDTQYFGPGTRLTVL.

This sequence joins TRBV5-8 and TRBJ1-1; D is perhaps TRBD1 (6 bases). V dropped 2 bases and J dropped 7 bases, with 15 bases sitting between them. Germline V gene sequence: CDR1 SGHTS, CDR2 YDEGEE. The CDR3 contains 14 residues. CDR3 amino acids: CASSFQGQQDEAFF. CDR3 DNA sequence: TGTGCCAGCAGCTTTCAAGGACAGCAGGATGAAGCTTTCTTT.

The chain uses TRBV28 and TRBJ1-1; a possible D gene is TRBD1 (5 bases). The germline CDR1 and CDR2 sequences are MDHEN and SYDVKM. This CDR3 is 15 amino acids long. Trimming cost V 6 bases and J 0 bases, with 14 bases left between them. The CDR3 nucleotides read TGTGCCAGCAGCCCTAGTCGGGGGTTGAACACTGAAGCTTTCTTT. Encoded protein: CASSPSRGLNTEAFF.

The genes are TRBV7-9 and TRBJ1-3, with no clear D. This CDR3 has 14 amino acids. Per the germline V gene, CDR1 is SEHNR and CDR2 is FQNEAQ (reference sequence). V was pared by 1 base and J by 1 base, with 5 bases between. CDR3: CASSLDSSGNTIYF. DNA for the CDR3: TGTGCCAGCAGCTTAGATTCTTCTGGAAACACCATATATTTT. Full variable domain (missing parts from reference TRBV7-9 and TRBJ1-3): DTGVSQNPRHKITKRGQNVTFRCDPISEHNRLYWYRQTLGQGPEFLTYFQNEAQLEKSRLLSDRFSAERPKGSFSTLEIQRTEQGDSAMYLCASSLDSSGNTIYFGEGSWLTVV.

CDR3: CSVQGSPGQGTHEQYF. CDR3 nucleotides: TGCAGCGTTCAAGGTTCTCCGGGACAGGGGACCCACGAGCAGTACTTC. The genes are TRBV29-1 and TRBJ2-7; 10 bases map to TRBD1. This CDR3 comprises 16 residues. The trim removed 5 bases at V and 5 bases at J, leaving 15 bases unmatched. The germline gives CDR1 SQVTM, CDR2 ANQGSEA.

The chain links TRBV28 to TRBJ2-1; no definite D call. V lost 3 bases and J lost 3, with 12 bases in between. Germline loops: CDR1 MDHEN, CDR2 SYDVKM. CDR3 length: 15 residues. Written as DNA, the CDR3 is TGTGCCAGCAGTTTCCTCGAACACTACTACAATGAGCAGTTCTTC. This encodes CASSFLEHYYNEQFF.

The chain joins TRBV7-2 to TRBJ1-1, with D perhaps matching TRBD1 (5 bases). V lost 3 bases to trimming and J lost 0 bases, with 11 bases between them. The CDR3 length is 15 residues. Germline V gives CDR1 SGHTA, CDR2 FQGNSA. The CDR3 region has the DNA TGTGCCAGCAGCTTTAGGACAAGCATGAACACTGAAGCTTTCTTT. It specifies CASSFRTSMNTEAFF.

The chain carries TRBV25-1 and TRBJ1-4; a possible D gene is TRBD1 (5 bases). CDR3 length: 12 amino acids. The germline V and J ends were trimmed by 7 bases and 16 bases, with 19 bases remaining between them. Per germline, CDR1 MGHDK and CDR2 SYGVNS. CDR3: CASKLRTETGFF. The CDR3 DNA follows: TGTGCCAGCAAGTTGAGAACAGAAACAGGGTTTTTT. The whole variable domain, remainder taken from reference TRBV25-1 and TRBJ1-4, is EADIYQTPRYLVIGTGKKITLECSQTMGHDKMYWYQQDPGMELHLIHYSYGVNSTEKGDLSSESTVSRIRTEHFPLTLESARPSHTSQYLCASKLRTETGFFGSGTQLSVL.

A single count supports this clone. CDR3 nucleotides: TGTGCCAGTAGTACCCAGACAGCTAACTACGAGCAGTACTTC. Its translation: CASSTQTANYEQYF. The rearrangement links TRBV19 to TRBJ2-7; the D gene is possibly TRBD1 (5 bases). The V and J ends lost 4 bases and 3 bases respectively, with 13 bases between them. The germline V gene encodes CDR1 LNHDA and CDR2 SQIVND (reference sequence). This CDR3 has 14 residues.

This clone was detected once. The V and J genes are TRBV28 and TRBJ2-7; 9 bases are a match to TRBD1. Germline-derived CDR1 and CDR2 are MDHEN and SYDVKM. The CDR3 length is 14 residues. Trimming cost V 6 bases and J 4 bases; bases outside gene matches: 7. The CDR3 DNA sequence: TGTGCCAGCAGCCCGACAGGGGGTTCTTACGAGCAGTACTTC. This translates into CASSPTGGSYEQYF.

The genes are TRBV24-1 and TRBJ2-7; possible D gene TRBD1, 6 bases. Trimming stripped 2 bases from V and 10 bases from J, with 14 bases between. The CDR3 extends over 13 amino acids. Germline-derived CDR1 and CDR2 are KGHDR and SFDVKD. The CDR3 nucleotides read TGTGCCACCAGTGATTCAGGGGAACTACGTCAGTACTTC. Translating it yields CATSDSGELRQYF.

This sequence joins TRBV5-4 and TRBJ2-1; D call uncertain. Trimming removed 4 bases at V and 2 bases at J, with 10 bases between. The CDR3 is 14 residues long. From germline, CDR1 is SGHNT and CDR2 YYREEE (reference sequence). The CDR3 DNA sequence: TGTGCCAGCAGCGGGCGCCTTGCCTACAATGAGCAGTTCTTC. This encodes CASSGRLAYNEQFF.

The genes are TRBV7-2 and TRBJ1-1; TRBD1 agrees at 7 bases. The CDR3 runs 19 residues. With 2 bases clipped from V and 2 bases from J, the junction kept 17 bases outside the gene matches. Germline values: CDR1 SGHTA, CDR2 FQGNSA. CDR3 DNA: TGTGCCAGCAGCTTAAAAGGGCGAAAGGGGGCCATGTTTAACACTGAAGCTTTCTTT. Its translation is CASSLKGRKGAMFNTEAFF.

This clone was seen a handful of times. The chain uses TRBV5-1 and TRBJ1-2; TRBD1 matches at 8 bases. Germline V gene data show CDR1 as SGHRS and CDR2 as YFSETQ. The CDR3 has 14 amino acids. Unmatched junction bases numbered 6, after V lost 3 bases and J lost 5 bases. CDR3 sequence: CASSSGQGRYGYTF. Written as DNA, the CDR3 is TGCGCCAGCAGCTCAGGACAGGGTAGATATGGCTACACCTTC.

Written as DNA, the CDR3 is TGCGCCAGCAGCTTGGCCAATGTTCAGTACTTC. Translation: CASSLANVQYF. The rearrangement links TRBV5-1 to TRBJ2-4; unclear D gene. Trimming removed 0 bases at V and 11 bases at J, with 6 bases between. The CDR3 runs to 11 residues. CDR1 and CDR2 from the germline V gene are SGHRS and YFSETQ. Full variable domain (missing parts from reference TRBV5-1 and TRBJ2-4): KAGVTQTPRYLIKTRGQQVTLSCSPISGHRSVSWYQQTPGQGLQFLFEYFSETQRNKGNFPGRFSGRQFSNSRSEMNVSTLELGDSALYLCASSLANVQYFGAGTRLSVL.

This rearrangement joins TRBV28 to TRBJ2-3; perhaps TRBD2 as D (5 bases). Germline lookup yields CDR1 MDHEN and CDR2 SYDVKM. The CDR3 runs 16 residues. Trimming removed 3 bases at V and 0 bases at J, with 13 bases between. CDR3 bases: TGTGCCAGCAGTTTGGGCGGGTTGCTTAGCACAGATACGCAGTATTTT. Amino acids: CASSLGGLLSTDTQYF.

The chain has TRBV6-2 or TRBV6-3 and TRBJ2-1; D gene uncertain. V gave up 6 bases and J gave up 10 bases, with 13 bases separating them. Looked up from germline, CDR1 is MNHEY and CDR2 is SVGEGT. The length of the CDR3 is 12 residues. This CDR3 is CASSSRRGEQFF. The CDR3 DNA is TGTGCCAGCAGCAGTCGACGAGGAGAGCAGTTCTTC.